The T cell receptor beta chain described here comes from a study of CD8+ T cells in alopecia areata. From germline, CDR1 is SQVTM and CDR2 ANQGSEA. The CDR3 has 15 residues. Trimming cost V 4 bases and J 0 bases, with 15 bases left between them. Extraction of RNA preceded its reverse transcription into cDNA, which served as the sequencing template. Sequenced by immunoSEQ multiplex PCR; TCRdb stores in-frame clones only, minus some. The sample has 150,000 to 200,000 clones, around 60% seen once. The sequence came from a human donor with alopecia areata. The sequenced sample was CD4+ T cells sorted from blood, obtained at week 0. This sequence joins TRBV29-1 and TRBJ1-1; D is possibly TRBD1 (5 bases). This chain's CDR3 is CSVGISRVMNTEAFF. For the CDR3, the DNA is TGCAGCGTTGGGATATCCAGGGTCATGAACACTGAAGCTTTCTTT.